The source of this T cell receptor beta chain is a study of blood T cells in healthy people across ages. Overall study results and limits: Older individuals had lower TCR beta diversity per million T cells (the decline was roughly linear). Higher diversity, along with more naive CD4+ cells, distinguished long-lived donors from aged donors.

Alongside a J-beta primer mix, a sample-barcoded 5' primer served in a second PCR lasting about 6 to 12 cycles. One entry per CDR3 protein results from TCRdb running MiXCR on the 5' RACE reads. There are over a million distinct CDR3 sequences in the sample; about 45% occur only once, and less than 5% lies in the top ten. As to this clonotype: The target antigen is unknown.

Germline V gene data show CDR1 as SEHNR and CDR2 as FQNEAQ (reference sequence). This CDR3 is 20 amino acids long. Trimming cost V 1 base and J 8 bases, with 27 bases left between them. The authors isolated at least 6.5 million PBMCs per sample. This clonotype was sampled from a woman between 18 and 29 years old in good health. The chain recombines TRBV7-9 with TRBJ1-6; D is unresolved. Source material: blood. CDR3 DNA sequence: TGTGCCAGCAGCTTAGAACTGGGCAGTAAGGGTCCGTCCTCTCATTCACCCCTCCACTTT. This codes for CASSLELGSKGPSSHSPLHF.